This is a list of T cell receptor beta chains from one sample in a study of cytomegalovirus exposure and HLA in healthy donors. Assay used: immunoSEQ multiplex PCR; TCRdb lists only in-frame clones, some missing. The repertoire holds 100,000 to 150,000 clones, with about 80% as singletons. The sample consisted of PBMCs. All receptors derive from a boy aged 2 to 10 in good health and CMV-seronegative. The conserved cysteine and the conserved F or W are not part of the CDR3 here. Each record gives: clone size, J gene, V gene, CDR3 protein. Expanded clones are given a class, and other clones once, few, many or no size at all.

NA,TRBJ2-6,TRBV19,ASVSSGANVLT
NA,NA,TRBV11-2,ASSLDGEYEQY
NA,TRBJ2-5,TRBV7-9,SSSLGGRTAETQY
NA,TRBJ2-3,TRBV6-1,ASRDRASDTQY
few,TRBJ2-3,TRBV11-2,ASSPSGGTQY
NA,TRBJ1-1,TRBV18,ASSPQNSNTEAF
NA,TRBJ2-1,TRBV25-1,ASSVGTRAYNEQF
NA,TRBJ2-3,TRBV4-3,ASSQDGTTPLRDTQY
NA,TRBJ2-2,TRBV9,ASSPRGQGAAGELF
NA,TRBJ1-2,TRBV14,ASSLNVGVTNYGYT
NA,TRBJ1-2,TRBV7-8,ASSLGTGEAYGYT
once,TRBJ2-7,TRBV13,ASSFNLEQY
NA,TRBJ1-1,TRBV29-1,SVESPGQGRNTEAF
NA,TRBJ2-3,TRBV5-4,ASSPTGGPTDTQY
NA,TRBJ1-2,TRBV6-1,ASRDSGDQGGYT
NA,TRBJ1-2,TRBV9,ASTGGGGESPLDGYT
NA,TRBJ1-5,TRBV11-2,ASSFELGGQPQH
NA,TRBJ2-1,TRBV7-9,ASSFGLAGDPSYNEQF
NA,TRBJ2-5,TRBV7-9,ASSLVSGGETQY
NA,TRBJ1-2,TRBV10-3,AIRNPDQGYEGYT
NA,TRBJ1-1,TRBV6-5,ASSNGRGTEAF
NA,TRBJ2-2,TRBV7-9,ASSLGPGVRTGELF
NA,TRBJ2-4,TRBV27,ASSSTSGGEAKNIQY
NA,TRBJ2-1,TRBV4-1,ASSPTPQGTSTPQF
NA,TRBJ2-1,TRBV10-3,AIRTSGGVSYNEQF
NA,TRBJ2-2,TRBV6-5,ASSFIGVAGELF
NA,TRBJ1-1,TRBV6-1,ASSPTYDRGTEAF
few,TRBJ2-2,TRBV6-1,ASMEGPRETGELF
NA,TRBJ1-5,TRBV5-8,ASSSQGNQPQH
NA,TRBJ2-7,TRBV7-9,ASSYPDRDSYEQY
NA,TRBJ2-5,TRBV5-1,ASNLGERGDTSETQY
NA,TRBJ2-1,TRBV4-2,ASSQEGLAGSSYNEQF
NA,TRBJ1-5,TRBV11-2,ASSASGFNQPQH
NA,TRBJ2-6,TRBV7-6,ASSLASVSSGANVLT
NA,TRBJ2-1,TRBV6-1,ASSDSLANEQF
NA,TRBJ2-1,TRBV7-9,ASSLETASYNEQF
NA,TRBJ1-1,TRBV29-1,SVVPFGTEAF
once,TRBJ2-1,TRBV9,ASSMTGVGEQF
NA,TRBJ2-7,TRBV9,ASSHSSGENSYEQY
NA,TRBJ2-3,TRBV19,ASSPAGRGHTT
NA,TRBJ1-1,TRBV2,ASEGNTEAF
NA,TRBJ1-5,TRBV19,ASSWTGGNQPQH
NA,TRBJ1-4,TRBV7-9,ASSPAGGDYEKLF
NA,TRBJ1-4,TRBV2,ASIRRDDLRGEKLF
NA,TRBJ1-4,TRBV6-1,ASSEGSGFEKLF
NA,TRBJ1-2,TRBV7-9,ASSSKQGADGYT
NA,TRBJ1-3,TRBV13,ASSTLRGGGNTIY
NA,TRBJ2-1,TRBV9,ASSGGAGLNNEQF